These T cell receptor beta chains were read from a single sample in a study of beta chain features in type 1 diabetes. Assay used: immunoSEQ multiplex PCR; TCRdb lists only in-frame clones, some missing. The top ten hold about 0.9% of the sample, which has around 180,000 clones, around 7.8% seen once. Sequences were obtained from central memory CD4+ T cells from blood. Receptor source: a middle-aged woman with type 1 diabetes. CDR3s include the opening cysteine and the closing phenylalanine or tryptophan. D genes are given only for firm matches. Expanded clones get a size class; other rows say once, few or many, or leave the size out.

clone_size j_call v_call d_call cdr3_nt cdr3_aa
few TRBJ1-2 TRBV7-2 TRBD1 TGTGCCAGCAGCTTATCCTCCGGACAGGCCTATGGCTACACCTTC CASSLSSGQAYGYTF
- TRBJ2-7 TRBV28 - TGTGCCAGCGGGCAGGAACCTATCTACGAGCAGTACTTC CASGQEPIYEQYF
- TRBJ1-6 TRBV4-1 - TGCGCCAGCAGCCAAGTAGGGACTGTGAATTCACCCCTCCACTTT CASSQVGTVNSPLHF
few TRBJ2-7 TRBV4-1 - TGCGCCAGCAGCCAAGTCGGGGGCTCCTACGAGCAGTACTTC CASSQVGGSYEQYF
few TRBJ1-1 TRBV2 - TGTGCCAGCAATTCGCCAGGATTGAACACTGAAGCTTTCTTT CASNSPGLNTEAFF
many TRBJ2-6 TRBV30 - TGTGCCTGGAGGCGCACCTCTGGGGCCAACGTCCTGACTTTC CAWRRTSGANVLTF
few TRBJ1-1 TRBV9 - TGTGCCAGCAGCTCACAGGGAGACACTGAAGCTTTCTTT CASSSQGDTEAFF
- TRBJ2-1 TRBV4-2 TRBD2 TGTGCCAGCAGCCAAGCTAGCGGGGGGGCTGGAAATGAGCAGTTCTTC CASSQASGGAGNEQFF
few TRBJ2-7 TRBV4-2 - TGTGCCAGCAGCCAACGGAGTGGTGGTTACGAGCAGTACTTC CASSQRSGGYEQYF
few TRBJ2-3 TRBV30 TRBD1 TGTGCCTGGAGTCAGGGACAGGGACTCACAGATACGCAGTATTTT CAWSQGQGLTDTQYF
- TRBJ1-2 TRBV7-2 TRBD1 TGTGCCAGCAGCCCCCGACAGGGGAGGAACTATGGCTACACCTTC CASSPRQGRNYGYTF
many TRBJ1-5 TRBV9 - TGTGCCAGCAGCGTACTGCCAGGCAGCAATCAGCCCCAGCATTTT CASSVLPGSNQPQHF
many TRBJ2-3 TRBV9 - TGTGCCAGCAGCCCCCGCCTAGCCCACACAGATACGCAGTATTTT CASSPRLAHTDTQYF
few TRBJ2-1 TRBV7-9 TRBD1 TGTGCCAGCAGCCCGCGGGGGACAGGGGATGAGCAGTTCTTC CASSPRGTGDEQFF
few TRBJ2-1 TRBV9 - TGTGCCAGCAGCGCAGGGGTTCACTATCGGGGCAATGAGCAGTTCTTC CASSAGVHYRGNEQFF
few TRBJ1-5 TRBV9 - TGTGCCAGCAGCGTAGGTCCAGGGAAAAATCAGCCCCAGCATTTT CASSVGPGKNQPQHF
few TRBJ2-7 TRBV5-1 TRBD2 TGCGCCAGCAGCCGCGGGGGAGACTACGAGCAGTACTTC CASSRGGDYEQYF
few TRBJ1-6 TRBV7-9 - TGTGCCAGCAGCTTAGGTACAGGGAACAATTCACCCCTCCACTTT CASSLGTGNNSPLHF
- TRBJ1-5 TRBV19 - TGTGCCAGTAGTATACTAGGCCTCAATCAGCCCCAGCATTTT CASSILGLNQPQHF
- TRBJ2-3 TRBV9 - TGTGCCAGCAGCTACGGGGAGGATACGCAGTATTTT CASSYGEDTQYF
- TRBJ1-6 TRBV19 - TGTGCCAGTAGTCCGAGGGGCCCGGGAGATTCACCCCTCCACTTT CASSPRGPGDSPLHF
- TRBJ2-7 TRBV5-6 - TGTGCCAGCAGCTTCAGGCGAGTTGGCGAGCAGTACTTC CASSFRRVGEQYF
- TRBJ2-2 TRBV29-1 - TGCAGCGTAGGAACAGGAAGACTCACCGGGGAGCTGTTTTTT CSVGTGRLTGELFF
- TRBJ2-5 TRBV18 - TGTGCCAGCTCACCACCGATGGGGGCCGGAGAGACCCAGTACTTC CASSPPMGAGETQYF
- TRBJ2-1 TRBV5-5 TRBD2 TGTGCCAGCAGCTTGGCACTAGCGGGTGTCAATGAGCAGTTCTTC CASSLALAGVNEQFF
- TRBJ1-1 TRBV28 TRBD1 TGTGCCAGCAGTTCTCCGGGACAGATGAACACTGAAGCTTTCTTT CASSSPGQMNTEAFF
- TRBJ2-7 TRBV6-6 - TGTGCCAGCAGTTCCGTCTCGTCCGAGCAGTACTTC CASSSVSSEQYF
- TRBJ1-1 TRBV9 - TGTGCCAGCAGCGTGGAGGGAATGAACACTGAAGCTTTCTTT CASSVEGMNTEAFF